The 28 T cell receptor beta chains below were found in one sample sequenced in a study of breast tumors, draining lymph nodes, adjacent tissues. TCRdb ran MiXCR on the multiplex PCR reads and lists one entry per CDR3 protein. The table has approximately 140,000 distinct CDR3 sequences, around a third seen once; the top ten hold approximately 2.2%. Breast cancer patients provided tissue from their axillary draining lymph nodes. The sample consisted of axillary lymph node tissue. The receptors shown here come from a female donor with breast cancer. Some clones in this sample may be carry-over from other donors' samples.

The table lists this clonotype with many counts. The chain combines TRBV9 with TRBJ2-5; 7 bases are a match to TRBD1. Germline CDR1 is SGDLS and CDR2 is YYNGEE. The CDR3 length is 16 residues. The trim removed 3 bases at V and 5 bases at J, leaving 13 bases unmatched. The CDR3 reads CASSAVWEGGRETQYF. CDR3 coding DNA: TGTGCCAGCAGCGCGGTGTGGGAAGGGGGCAGGGAGACCCAGTACTTC.

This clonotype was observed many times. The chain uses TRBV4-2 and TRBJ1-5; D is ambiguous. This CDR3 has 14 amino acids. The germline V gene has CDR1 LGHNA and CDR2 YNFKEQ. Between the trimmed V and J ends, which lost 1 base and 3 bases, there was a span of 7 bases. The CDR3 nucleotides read TGTGCCAGCAGCCAAGTGGGTGTCAATCAGCCCCAGCATTTT. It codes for CASSQVGVNQPQHF.

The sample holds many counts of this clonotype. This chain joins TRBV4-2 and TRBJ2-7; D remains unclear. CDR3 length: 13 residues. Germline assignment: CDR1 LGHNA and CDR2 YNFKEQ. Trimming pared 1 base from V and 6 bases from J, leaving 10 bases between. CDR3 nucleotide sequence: TGTGCCAGCAGCCAAGCTGAGATTGGCGAGCAGTACTTC. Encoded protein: CASSQAEIGEQYF.

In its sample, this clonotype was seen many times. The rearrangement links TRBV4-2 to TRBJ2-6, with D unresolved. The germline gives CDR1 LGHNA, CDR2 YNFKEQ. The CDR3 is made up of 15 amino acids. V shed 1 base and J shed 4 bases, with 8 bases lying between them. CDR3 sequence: CASSQVMKGANVLTF. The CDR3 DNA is TGTGCCAGCAGCCAAGTCATGAAGGGGGCCAACGTCCTGACTTTC.

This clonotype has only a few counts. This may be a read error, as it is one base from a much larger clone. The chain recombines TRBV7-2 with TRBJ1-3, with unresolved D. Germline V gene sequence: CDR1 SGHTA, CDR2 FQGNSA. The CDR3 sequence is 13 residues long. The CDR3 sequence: CASSHSSGNIIYF. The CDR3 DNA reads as TGTGCCAGCTCTCACAGCTCTGGAAACATCATATATTTT.

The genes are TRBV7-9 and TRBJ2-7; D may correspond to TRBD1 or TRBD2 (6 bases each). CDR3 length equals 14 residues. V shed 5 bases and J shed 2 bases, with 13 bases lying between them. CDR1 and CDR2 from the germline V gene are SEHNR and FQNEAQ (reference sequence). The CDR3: CASSGGGTAYEQYF. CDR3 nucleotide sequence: TGTGCCAGCAGCGGAGGGGGAACTGCCTACGAGCAGTACTTC.

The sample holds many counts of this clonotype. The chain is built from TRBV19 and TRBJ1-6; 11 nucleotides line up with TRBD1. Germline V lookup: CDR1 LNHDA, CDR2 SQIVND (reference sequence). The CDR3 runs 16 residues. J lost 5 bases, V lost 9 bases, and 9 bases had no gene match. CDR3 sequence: CASTDRGLRDNSPLHF. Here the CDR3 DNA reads TGTGCCAGCACGGACAGGGGGCTTCGGGATAATTCACCCCTCCACTTT.

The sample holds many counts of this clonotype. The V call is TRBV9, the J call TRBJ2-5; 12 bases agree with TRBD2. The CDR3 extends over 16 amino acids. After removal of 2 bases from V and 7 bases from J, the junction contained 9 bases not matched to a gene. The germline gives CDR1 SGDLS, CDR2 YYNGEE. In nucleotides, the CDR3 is TGTGCCAGCAGCGTCACCCCTAGCGGGGGGGCGGGGACCCAGTACTTC. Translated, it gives CASSVTPSGGAGTQYF.

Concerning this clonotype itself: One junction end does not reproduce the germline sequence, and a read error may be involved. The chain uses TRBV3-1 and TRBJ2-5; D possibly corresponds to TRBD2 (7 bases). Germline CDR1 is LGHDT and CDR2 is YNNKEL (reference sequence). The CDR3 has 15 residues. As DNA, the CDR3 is TGCGCCAGCAGCCAAGAAGGGGGGGCCGAAGAGACCCAGTACTTC. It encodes CASSQEGGAEETQYF.

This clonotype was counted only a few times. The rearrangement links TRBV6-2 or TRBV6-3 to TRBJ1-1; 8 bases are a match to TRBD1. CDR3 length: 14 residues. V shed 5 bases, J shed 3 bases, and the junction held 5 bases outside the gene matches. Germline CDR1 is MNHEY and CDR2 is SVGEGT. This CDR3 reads CASSDLGQDTEAFF. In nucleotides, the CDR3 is TGTGCCAGCAGTGATCTGGGACAGGACACTGAAGCTTTCTTT.

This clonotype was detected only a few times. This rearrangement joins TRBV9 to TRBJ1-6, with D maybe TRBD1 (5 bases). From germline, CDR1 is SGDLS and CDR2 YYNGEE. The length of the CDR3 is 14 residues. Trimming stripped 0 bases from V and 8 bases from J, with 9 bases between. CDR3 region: CASSVGGVDSPLHF. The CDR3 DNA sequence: TGTGCCAGCAGCGTAGGAGGGGTGGATTCACCCCTCCACTTT. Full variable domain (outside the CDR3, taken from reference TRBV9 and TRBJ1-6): DSGVTQTPKHLITATGQRVTLRCSPRSGDLSVYWYQQSLDQGLQFLIQYYNGEERAKGNILERFSAQQFPDLHSELNLSSLELGDSALYFCASSVGGVDSPLHFGNGTRLTVT.

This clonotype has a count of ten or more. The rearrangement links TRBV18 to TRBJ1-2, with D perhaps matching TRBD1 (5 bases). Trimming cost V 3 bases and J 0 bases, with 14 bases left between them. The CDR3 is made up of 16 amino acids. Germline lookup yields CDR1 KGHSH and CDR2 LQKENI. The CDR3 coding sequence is TGTGCCAGCTCACCCACTACCTCGACAGCTAACTATGGCTACACCTTC. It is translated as CASSPTTSTANYGYTF.

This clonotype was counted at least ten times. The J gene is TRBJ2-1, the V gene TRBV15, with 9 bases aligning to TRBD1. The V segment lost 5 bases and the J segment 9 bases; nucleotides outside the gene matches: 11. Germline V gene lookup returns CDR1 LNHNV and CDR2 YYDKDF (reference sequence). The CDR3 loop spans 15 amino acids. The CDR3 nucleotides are TGTGCCACCAGCCGTCGGGGACAGGGTTCGAGTGAGCAGTTCTTC. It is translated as CATSRRGQGSSEQFF.

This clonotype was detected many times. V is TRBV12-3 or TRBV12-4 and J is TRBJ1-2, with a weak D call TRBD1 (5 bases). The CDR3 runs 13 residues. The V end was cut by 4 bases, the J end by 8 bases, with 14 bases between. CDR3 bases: TGTGCCAGCAGTTCGACAGCCCAGGAAGGCTACACCTTC. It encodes CASSSTAQEGYTF.

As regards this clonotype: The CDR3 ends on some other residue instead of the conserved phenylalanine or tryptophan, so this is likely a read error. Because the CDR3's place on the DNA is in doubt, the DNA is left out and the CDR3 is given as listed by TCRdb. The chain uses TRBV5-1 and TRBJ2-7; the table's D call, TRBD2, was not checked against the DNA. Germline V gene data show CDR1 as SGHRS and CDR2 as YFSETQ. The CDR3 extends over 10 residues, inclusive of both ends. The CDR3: CASSLVGLAG.

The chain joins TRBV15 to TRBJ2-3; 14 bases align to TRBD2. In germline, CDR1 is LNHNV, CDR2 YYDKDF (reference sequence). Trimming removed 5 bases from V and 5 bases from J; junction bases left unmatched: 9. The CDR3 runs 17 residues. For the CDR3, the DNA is TGTGCCACCAGCGGTCGGACTAGCGGGGGGCGTGGAGATACGCAGTATTTT. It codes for CATSGRTSGGRGDTQYF.

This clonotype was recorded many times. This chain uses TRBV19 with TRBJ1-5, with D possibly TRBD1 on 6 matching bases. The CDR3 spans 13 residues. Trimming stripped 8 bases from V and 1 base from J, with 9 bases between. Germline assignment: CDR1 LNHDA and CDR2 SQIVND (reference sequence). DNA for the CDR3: TGTGCCAGTCTTGGACAGAGCAATCAGCCCCAGCATTTT. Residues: CASLGQSNQPQHF.

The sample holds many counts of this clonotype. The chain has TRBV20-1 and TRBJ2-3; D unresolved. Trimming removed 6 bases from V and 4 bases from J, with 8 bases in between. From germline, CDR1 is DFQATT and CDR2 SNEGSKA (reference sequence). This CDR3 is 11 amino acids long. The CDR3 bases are TGCAGTGCCCGCCAGCCAGATACGCAGTATTTT. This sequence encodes CSARQPDTQYF.

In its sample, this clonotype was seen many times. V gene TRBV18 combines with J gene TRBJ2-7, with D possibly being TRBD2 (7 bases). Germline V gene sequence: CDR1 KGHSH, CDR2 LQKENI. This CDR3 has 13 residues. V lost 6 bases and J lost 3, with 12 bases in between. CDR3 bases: TGTGCCAGCTCGTGGGGAGGGGGCTACGAGCAGTACTTC. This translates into CASSWGGGYEQYF.

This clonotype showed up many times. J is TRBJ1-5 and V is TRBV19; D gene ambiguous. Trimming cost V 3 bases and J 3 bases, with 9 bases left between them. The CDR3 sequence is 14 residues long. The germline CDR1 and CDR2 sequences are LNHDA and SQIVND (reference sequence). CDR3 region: CASSIGQNNQPQHF. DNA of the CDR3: TGTGCCAGTAGTATTGGGCAGAACAATCAGCCCCAGCATTTT.

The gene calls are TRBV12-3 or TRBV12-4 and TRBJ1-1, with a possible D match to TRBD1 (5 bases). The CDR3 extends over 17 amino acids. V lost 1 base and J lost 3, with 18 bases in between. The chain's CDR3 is CASSLVLRRRGDTEAFF. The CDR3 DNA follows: TGTGCCAGCAGTTTAGTACTCCGACGGAGAGGGGACACTGAAGCTTTCTTT.

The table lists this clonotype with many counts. CDR3 bases: TGTGCCAGCAGTTACTCAGGGGGATCCTACGAGCAGTACTTC. Protein product: CASSYSGGSYEQYF. The chain is built from TRBV6-6 and TRBJ2-7, with D perhaps matching TRBD1 (6 bases). Looked up from germline, CDR1 is MNHNY and CDR2 is SVGAGI (reference sequence). The CDR3 contains 14 residues. V lost 0 bases to trimming and J lost 1 base, with 7 bases between them.

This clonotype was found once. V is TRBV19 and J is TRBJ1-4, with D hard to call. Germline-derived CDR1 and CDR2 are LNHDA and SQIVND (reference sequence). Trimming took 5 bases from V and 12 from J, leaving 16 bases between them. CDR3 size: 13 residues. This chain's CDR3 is CASSANSGRELFF. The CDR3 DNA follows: TGTGCCAGTAGTGCCAACTCTGGGAGGGAACTGTTTTTT.

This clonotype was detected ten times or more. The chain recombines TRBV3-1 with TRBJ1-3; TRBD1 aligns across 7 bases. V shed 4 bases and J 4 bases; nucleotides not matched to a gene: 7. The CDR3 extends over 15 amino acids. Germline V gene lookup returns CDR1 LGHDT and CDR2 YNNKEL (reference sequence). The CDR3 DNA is TGTGCCAGCAGCCGGGGGGACAGTGTCGGAAACACCATATATTTT. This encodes CASSRGDSVGNTIYF.

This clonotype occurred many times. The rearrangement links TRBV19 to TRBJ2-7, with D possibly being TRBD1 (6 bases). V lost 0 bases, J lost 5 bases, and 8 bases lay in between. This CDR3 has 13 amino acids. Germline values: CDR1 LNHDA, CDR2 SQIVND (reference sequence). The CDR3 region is CASSIDRQDEQYF. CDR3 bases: TGTGCCAGTAGTATAGATCGACAGGACGAGCAGTACTTC.

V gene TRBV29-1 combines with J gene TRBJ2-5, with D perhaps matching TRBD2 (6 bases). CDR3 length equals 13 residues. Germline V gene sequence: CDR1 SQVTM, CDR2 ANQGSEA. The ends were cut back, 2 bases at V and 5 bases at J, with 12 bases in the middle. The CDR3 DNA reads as TGCAGCGTTGAACGATCCCTAGCGGAGACCCAGTACTTC. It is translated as CSVERSLAETQYF.

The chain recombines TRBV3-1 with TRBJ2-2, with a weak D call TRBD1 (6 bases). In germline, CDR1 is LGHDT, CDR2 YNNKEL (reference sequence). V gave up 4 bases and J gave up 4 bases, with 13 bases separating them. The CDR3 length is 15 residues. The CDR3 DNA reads TGTGCCAGCAGCCCCTCTGGGGGCTTCACCGGGGAGCTGTTTTTT. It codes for CASSPSGGFTGELFF. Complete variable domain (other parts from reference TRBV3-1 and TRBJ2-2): DTAVSQTPKYLVTQMGNDKSIKCEQNLGHDTMYWYKQDSKKFLKIMFSYNNKELIINETVPNRFSPKSPDKAHLNLHINSLELGDSAVYFCASSPSGGFTGELFFGEGSRLTVL.

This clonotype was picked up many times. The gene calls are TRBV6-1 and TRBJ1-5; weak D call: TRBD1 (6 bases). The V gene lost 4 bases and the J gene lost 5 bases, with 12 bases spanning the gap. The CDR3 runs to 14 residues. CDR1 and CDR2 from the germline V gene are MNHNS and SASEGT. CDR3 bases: TGTGCCAGCAGTGGGACAGAACTTCATCAGCCCCAGCATTTT. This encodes CASSGTELHQPQHF.